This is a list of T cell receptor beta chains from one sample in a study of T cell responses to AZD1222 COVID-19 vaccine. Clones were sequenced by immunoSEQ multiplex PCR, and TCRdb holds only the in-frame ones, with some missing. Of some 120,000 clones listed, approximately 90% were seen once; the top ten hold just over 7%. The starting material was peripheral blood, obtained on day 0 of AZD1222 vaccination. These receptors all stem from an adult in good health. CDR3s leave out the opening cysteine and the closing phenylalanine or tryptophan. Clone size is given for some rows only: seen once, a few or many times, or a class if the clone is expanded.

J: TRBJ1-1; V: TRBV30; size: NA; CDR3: AWSVRRGDTEAF
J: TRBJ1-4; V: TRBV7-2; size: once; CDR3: ASSLRAWEANEKLF
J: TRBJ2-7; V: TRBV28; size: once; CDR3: ASSLSDLTYEQY
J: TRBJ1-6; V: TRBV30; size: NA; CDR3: AWSEVREWSYNSPLH
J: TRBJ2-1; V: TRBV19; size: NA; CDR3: ATATSGNRNEQF
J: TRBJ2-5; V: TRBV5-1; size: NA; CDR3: ASSLEAGQETQY
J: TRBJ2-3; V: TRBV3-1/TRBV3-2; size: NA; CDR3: ASSWDLLTDTQY
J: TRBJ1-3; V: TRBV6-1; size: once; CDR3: ASCGLRDTIY
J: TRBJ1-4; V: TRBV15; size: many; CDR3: ATSEPDLGTEHNEKLF
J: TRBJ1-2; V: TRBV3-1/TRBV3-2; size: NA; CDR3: ASSLGQGGGYT
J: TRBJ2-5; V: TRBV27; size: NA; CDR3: ASSLSGGTRGWETQY
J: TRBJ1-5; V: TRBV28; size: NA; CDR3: ASSFSRANNQPQH
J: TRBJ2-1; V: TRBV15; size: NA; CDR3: ATSSLIRDLNYNEQF
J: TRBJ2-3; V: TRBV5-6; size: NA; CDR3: ASSLSTDTQY
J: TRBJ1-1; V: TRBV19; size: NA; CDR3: ASGRPHQEAVVNTEAF
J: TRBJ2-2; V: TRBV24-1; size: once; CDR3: ATSGDSTGGFATGELF
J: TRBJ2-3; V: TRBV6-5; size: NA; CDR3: ASSYSGELDTQY
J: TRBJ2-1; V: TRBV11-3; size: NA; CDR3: ASSARSGREQF
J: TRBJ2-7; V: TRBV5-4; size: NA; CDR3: ASSLAGDGSYEQY
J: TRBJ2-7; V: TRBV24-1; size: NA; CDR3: ATSDQDSYEQY
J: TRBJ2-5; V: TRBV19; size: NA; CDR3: ASMDRAKWGETQY
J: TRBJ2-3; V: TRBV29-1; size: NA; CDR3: SSNRGAGSTDTQY
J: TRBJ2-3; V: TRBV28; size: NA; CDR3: ASSPQGGSTDTQY
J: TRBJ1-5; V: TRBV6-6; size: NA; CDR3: ASSPEVGSSISNQPQH
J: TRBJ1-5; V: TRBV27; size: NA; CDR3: ASSSRAGQPQH
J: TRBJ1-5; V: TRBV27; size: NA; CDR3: ASSLIWTDSNQPQH
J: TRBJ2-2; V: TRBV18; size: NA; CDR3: ASSNTILAGTGELF
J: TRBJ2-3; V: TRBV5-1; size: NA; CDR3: ASTNGGTAGTQY
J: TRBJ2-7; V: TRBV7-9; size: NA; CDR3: ASSLVGQGDHEQY
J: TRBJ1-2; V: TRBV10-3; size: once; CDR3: AISPDGGGYGYT
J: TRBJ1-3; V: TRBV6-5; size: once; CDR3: ATLEGQPGNTIY
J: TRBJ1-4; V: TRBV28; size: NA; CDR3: ASSLWAGVEKLF
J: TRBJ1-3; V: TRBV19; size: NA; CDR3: ASSGDIGNTIY
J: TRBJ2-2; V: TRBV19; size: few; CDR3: ASTPDITNTGELF
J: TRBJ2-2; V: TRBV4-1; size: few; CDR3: ASSQPPGELF
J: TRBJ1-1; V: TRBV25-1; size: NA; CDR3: ASLLEWGTEAF
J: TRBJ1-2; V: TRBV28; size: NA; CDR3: ASTPGGVGYGYT
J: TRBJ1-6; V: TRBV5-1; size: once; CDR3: ASSSEEGSPLH
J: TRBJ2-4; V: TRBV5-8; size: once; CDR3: ASSLGQGANDIQY
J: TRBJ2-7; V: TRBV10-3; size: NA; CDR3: AISPTRGQFSYEQY
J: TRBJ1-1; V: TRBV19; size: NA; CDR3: ASRPKRMNTEAF
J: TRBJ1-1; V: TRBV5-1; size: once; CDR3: ASSSLGSANTEAF
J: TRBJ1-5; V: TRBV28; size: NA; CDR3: ASSSGYRGNNQPQH